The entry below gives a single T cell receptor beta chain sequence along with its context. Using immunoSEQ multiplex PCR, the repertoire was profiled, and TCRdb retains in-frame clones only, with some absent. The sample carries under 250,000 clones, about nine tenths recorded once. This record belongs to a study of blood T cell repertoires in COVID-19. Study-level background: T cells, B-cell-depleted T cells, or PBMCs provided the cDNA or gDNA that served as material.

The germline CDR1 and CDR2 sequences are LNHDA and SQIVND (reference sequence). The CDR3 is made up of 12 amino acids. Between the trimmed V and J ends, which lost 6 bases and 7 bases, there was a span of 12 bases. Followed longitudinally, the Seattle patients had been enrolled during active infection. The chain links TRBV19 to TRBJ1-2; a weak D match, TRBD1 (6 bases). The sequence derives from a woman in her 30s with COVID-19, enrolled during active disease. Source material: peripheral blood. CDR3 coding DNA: TGTGCCAGTAGGCCGGGCAGGGGTGGCTACACCTTC. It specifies CASRPGRGGYTF.